The source of this TCR beta chain is a study of blood T cell repertoires in COVID-19. The data were produced by immunoSEQ multiplex PCR, yet TCRdb's version contains in-frame clones alone and is incomplete. The data show more than 85,000 clones, roughly 79% seen once. After removal of 6 bases from V and 4 bases from J, the junction contained 5 bases not matched to a gene. The CDR3 contains 14 residues. CDR1 is SQVTM, CDR2 ANQGSEA, per germline. This TCR came from a woman aged 80 or older with active or convalescent COVID-19. The specimen sequenced was peripheral blood. The chain is built from TRBV29-1 and TRBJ2-1; 11 bases agree with TRBD2. The CDR3 region is CSVRLAGLYNEQFF. DNA of the CDR3: TGCAGCGTCAGACTAGCGGGATTATACAATGAGCAGTTCTTC.